One T cell receptor (beta chain) is described in this entry. Its antigen is not identified. The data were obtained in a study of shared clonotypes between healthy human individuals. Study-level points and caveats: Around 5.3% of naive CD4 clonotypes were shared across four donors. Naive subsets typically showed greater estimated richness than memory subsets. Clonotypes not shared had lower generation probabilities than those common to all four donors.

V was cut by 1 base and J by 0 bases, with 10 bases left in between. The length of the CDR3 is 15 residues. Germline assignment: CDR1 SGHRS and CDR2 YFSETQ. Generated by immunoSEQ multiplex PCR, the TCRdb table keeps only in-frame clones and is missing some. The table lists more than 2 million clones, about 95% of them singletons. It was CD45RO-negative cells, positively selected for CCR7, that made up naive CD8 cells, with terminally differentiated effector memory CD45RA+ cells excluded. The chain uses TRBV5-1 and TRBJ1-1; D remains unclear. This TCR was sampled from a man aged 18 to 35 in good health. Sequencing was carried out using naive CD8+ T cells sorted from blood. CDR3 loop: CASSLSYSLNTEAFF. The CDR3 region has the DNA TGCGCCAGCAGCTTGAGCTACAGTTTGAACACTGAAGCTTTCTTT.